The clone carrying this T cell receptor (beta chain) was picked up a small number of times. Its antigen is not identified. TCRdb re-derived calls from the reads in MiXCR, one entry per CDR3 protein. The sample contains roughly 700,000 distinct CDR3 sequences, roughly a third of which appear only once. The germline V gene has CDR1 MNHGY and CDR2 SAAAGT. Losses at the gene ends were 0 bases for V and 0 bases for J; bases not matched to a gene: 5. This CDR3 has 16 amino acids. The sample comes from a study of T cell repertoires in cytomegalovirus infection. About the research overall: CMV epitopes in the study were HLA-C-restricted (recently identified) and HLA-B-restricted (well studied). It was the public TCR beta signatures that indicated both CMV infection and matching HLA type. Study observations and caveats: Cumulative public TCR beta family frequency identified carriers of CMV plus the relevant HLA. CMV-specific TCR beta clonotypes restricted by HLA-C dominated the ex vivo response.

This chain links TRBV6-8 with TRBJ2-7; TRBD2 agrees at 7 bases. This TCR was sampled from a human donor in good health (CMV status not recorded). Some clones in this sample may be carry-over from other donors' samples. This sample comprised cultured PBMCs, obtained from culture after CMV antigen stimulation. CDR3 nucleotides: TGTGCCAGCAGTTACTCTCCGGGGGGTAGCTCCTACGAGCAGTACTTC. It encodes CASSYSPGGSSYEQYF.